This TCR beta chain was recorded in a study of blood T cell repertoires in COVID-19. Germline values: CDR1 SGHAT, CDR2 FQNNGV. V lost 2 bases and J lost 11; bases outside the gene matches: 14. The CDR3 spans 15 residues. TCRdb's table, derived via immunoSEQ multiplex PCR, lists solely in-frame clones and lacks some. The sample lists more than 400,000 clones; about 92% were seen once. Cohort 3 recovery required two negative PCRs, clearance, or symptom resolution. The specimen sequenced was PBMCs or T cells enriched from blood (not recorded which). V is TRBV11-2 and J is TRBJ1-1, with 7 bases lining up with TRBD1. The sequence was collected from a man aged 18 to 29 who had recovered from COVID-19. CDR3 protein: CASSLRGRGIGMAFF. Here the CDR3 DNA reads TGTGCCAGCAGCTTAAGGGGCAGGGGGATCGGCATGGCTTTCTTT.